Listed here is a single T cell receptor (beta chain). What it recognizes is unknown. V gave up 3 bases and J gave up 6 bases, with 10 bases separating them. CDR1 and CDR2 (germline): SGHNT, YYREEE (reference sequence). The CDR3 extends over 12 amino acids. 5'RACE with constant-segment primers yielded barcoded, UMI-tagged TCR alpha and TCR beta cDNA libraries. Using its own MiXCR run on the 5' RACE reads, TCRdb lists one record per CDR3 protein. Here the sample spans around 530,000 distinct CDR3 sequences, about 20% being singletons. The data were taken from a study of T-cell memory formation after mild COVID-19. As for the study in general: In these data, TCR clusters were largely donor specific.

Points from the study as a whole: Within pre-infection memory, some responding clones were found, suggesting cross-reactive memory joined.

The rearrangement links TRBV5-4 to TRBJ2-7; a weak D match, TRBD2 (6 bases). Sequenced sample: PBMCs or a T cell subset sorted from them (not recorded which). This receptor was obtained from an adult woman who had mild COVID-19 (a few samples of this study predate the infection). Cell type and time point are not known. The CDR3 nucleotides read TGTGCCAGCAGCTGGGGGGAGGCCGAGCAGTACTTC. Translating it yields CASSWGEAEQYF. Full variable domain (missing parts from reference TRBV5-4 and TRBJ2-7): ETGVTQSPTHLIKTRGQQVTLRCSSQSGHNTVSWYQQALGQGPQFIFQYYREEENGRGNFPPRFSGLQFPNYSSELNVNALELDDSALYLCASSWGEAEQYFGPGTRLTVT.